The clone carrying this TCR beta chain was seen repeatedly, ten times or more. Its antigen remains unidentified. Exclusion covered patients with other autoimmune diseases or uncontrolled infections (as well as pregnancy or lactation). It was from 8.5 to 10 ml of fresh peripheral blood that the PBMCs came. The sample is drawn from a study of Graves' ophthalmopathy and Graves' hyperthyroidism. The V end was cut by 0 bases, the J end by 5 bases, with 2 bases between. From germline, CDR1 is MNHEY and CDR2 SVGAGI. This CDR3 is built from 11 residues. Regarding the study as a whole: The model achieved 55% to 71% sensitivity and less than 75% specificity for ophthalmopathy progression. Using a 13-signature model, the authors split ophthalmopathy from stable hyperthyroidism, with roughly 90% sensitivity and approximately 80% specificity.

Amplification from RNA transcripts yielded the TCR beta CDR3 regions. After a first-round RT-PCR with HTBI primers, a second-round multiplex PCR was run. TCRdb independently ran MiXCR on the multiplex PCR reads; one entry per CDR3 protein. The sample has roughly 350,000 distinct CDR3 sequences; 17% are singletons. The receptor was isolated from an adult woman with stable Graves' hyperthyroidism. The sequenced material came from peripheral blood. The chain carries TRBV6-5 and TRBJ2-7, with D uncertain. CDR3 amino acids: CASSYSNEQYF. CDR3 nucleotides: TGTGCCAGCAGTTACTCGAACGAGCAGTACTTC.